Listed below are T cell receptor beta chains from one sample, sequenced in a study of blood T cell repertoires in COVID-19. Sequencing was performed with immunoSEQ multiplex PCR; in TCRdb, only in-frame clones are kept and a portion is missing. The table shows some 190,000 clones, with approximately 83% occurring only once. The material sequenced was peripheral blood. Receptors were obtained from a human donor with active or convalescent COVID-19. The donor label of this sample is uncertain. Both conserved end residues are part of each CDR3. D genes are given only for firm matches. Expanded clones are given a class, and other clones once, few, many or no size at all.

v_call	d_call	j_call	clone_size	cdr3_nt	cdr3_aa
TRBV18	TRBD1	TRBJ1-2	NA	TGTGCCAGCTCACCACCCACTAAGGGACAGGTCTTTGGCTACACCTTC	CASSPPTKGQVFGYTF
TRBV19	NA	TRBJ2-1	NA	TGTGCCAGTAATAGACAGATTGACAATGAGCAGTTCTTC	CASNRQIDNEQFF
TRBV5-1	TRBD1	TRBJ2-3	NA	TGCGCCAGCAGCTTGGGGACAGGCTCGCTTAGCACAGATACGCAGTATTTT	CASSLGTGSLSTDTQYF
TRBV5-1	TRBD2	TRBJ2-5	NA	TGCGCCAGCAGCTTGGGCGGCGGGGGGGATGAGACCCAGTACTTC	CASSLGGGGDETQYF
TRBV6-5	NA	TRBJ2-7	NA	TGTGCCACTTGCGAGGCCCGCGAGCAGTACTTC	CATCEAREQYF
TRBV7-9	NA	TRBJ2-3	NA	TGTGCCAGCAGCCCCGATGTAGCAGATACGCAGTATTTT	CASSPDVADTQYF
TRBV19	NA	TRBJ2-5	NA	TGTGCCAGTAGTCCCCCCGGGGGGCTCGCGGGAGAGACCCAGTACTTC	CASSPPGGLAGETQYF
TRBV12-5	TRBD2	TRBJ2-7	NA	TGTGCTAGTGGTTCTGGACTAGCGTCAACCTACGAGCAGTACTTC	CASGSGLASTYEQYF
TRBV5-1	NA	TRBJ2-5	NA	TGCGCCAGCAGCTTGGCCAGGGGGACCCAGTACTTC	CASSLARGTQYF
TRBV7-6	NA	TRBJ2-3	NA	TGTGCCAGCAGCTTAGTTAGCGGACCTCTGGATACGCAGTATTTT	CASSLVSGPLDTQYF
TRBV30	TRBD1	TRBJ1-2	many	TGTGCCTGGATTGCCTTGGCCGGATCCCGGGACAGGGAACGAGGCTACACCTTC	CAWIALAGSRDRERGYTF
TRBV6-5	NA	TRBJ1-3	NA	TGTGCCAGCAGGCCTGGGGGCTCGGGAAACACCATATATTTT	CASRPGGSGNTIYF
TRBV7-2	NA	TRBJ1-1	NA	TGTGCCAGCAGCCCCGGGGGCGCAGGGAGGGGGTACGCTGAAGCTTTCTTT	CASSPGGAGRGYAEAFF
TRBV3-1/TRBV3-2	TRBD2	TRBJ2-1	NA	TGTGCCAGCAGCCAAGCAGCTAGCGGGGGGTCGGCAAATGAGCAGTTCTTC	CASSQAASGGSANEQFF
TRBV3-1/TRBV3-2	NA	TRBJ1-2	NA	TGTGCCAGCAGCCACGCGGGGGGGGCCTATGGCTACACCTTC	CASSHAGGAYGYTF
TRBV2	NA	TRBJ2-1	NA	TGTGCCAGCAGTGAAGGAGGCAATGAGCAGTTCTTC	CASSEGGNEQFF
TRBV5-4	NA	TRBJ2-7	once	TGTGCCAGCAGCTTGATCGGACAACATTACGAGCAGTACTTC	CASSLIGQHYEQYF
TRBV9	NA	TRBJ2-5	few	TGTGCCAGCAGCGTAGAGGGGGGGATGGAGACCCAGTACTTC	CASSVEGGMETQYF
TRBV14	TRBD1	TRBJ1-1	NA	TGTGCCAGCAGACCCGACAGGGGAAGTGCAAACACTGAAGCTTTCTTT	CASRPDRGSANTEAFF
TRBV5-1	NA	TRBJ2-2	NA	TGCGCCAGCGCCCGGGCCGACAGCTCGAACACCGGGGAGCTGTTTTTT	CASARADSSNTGELFF
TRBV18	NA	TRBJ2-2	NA	TGTGCCAGCTCACCGTATTCGGGACTTAACACCGGGGAGCTGTTTTTT	CASSPYSGLNTGELFF
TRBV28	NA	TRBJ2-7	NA	TGTGCCAGCAGTAACGCGGACACTCCCTACGAGCAGTACTTC	CASSNADTPYEQYF
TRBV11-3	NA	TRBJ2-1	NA	TGTGCCAGCAGCCGAGTCCCTGGTGAGCAGTTCTTC	CASSRVPGEQFF
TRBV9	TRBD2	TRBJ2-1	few	TGTGCCAGCAGCCGAACTAGCGGGAGCTCCTACAATGAGCAGTTCTTC	CASSRTSGSSYNEQFF
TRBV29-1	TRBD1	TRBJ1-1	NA	TGCAGCGTCGACAAGGGACAGACCATGAACACTGAAGCTTTCTTT	CSVDKGQTMNTEAFF
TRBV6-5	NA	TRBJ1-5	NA	TGTGCCAGCAGGTTGATGGTCTCCGGGAATCAGCCCCAGCATTTT	CASRLMVSGNQPQHF
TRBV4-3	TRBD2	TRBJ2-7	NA	TGCGCCAGCAGCCCCGGGACTAGCGGACTGAGCTCCTACGAGCAGTACTTC	CASSPGTSGLSSYEQYF
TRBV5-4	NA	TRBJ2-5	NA	TGTGCCAGCAGACCGGTAGGGAGTCAAGAGACCCAGTACTTC	CASRPVGSQETQYF
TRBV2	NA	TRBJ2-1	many	TGTGCCAGCAGTGATCGTAGCGGCTCCTACAATGAGCAGTTCTTC	CASSDRSGSYNEQFF
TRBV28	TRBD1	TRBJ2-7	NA	TGTGCCAGCAGTTCCCCCGTTCGGGACAGGAACTACGAGCAGTACTTC	CASSSPVRDRNYEQYF
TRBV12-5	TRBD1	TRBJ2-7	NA	TGTGCTAGTGGTTCCGGGACAGGGCCGTACGAGCAGTACTTC	CASGSGTGPYEQYF
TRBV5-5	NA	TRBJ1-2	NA	TGTGCCAGCAGCTTTCAGAGTTCCGGGGGAAGTTATGGCTACACCTTC	CASSFQSSGGSYGYTF